These 5 T cell receptor beta chains were all obtained from the same sample, sequenced in a study of immune heterogeneity within non-small cell lung tumors. Bulk tumor genomic DNA was the template, and each sample received 600 ng. Surgery yielded several widely spaced biopsies per primary tumor. Samples came from untreated patients having curative surgery for newly diagnosed non-small cell lung cancer. It was with 32 V and 13 J primers that multiplex PCR amplified TCR beta CDR3. TCRdb re-analysed the multiplex PCR reads in MiXCR, keeping a single row per CDR3 protein. In the table there are about 5,000 distinct CDR3 sequences, roughly 23% of which are singletons. Material: lung tumor tissue. The receptors originated from a man between 60 and 75 years old with non-small cell lung cancer.

This clonotype is classed as medium-sized (0.01 to 0.1%). This sequence joins TRBV10-2 and TRBJ2-7; TRBD1 aligns across 8 bases. The CDR3 sequence is 15 residues long. Germline CDR1 reads WSHSY; CDR2 reads SAAADI. V lost 8 bases, J lost 4 bases, and 13 bases stayed unmatched. DNA of the CDR3: TGCGCCAGCTTATCGGCTGGACAGGGCAATTACGAGCAGTACTTC. The encoded protein is CASLSAGQGNYEQYF.

By its share, this clonotype is medium-sized. The chain is built from TRBV7-9 and TRBJ1-2, with a possible D match to TRBD1 (5 bases). The CDR3 contains 13 residues. CDR1 and CDR2 (germline): SEHNR, FQNEAQ (reference sequence). The V and J ends lost 5 bases and 4 bases respectively, with 11 bases between them. The CDR3 loop is CASSLDTIYGYTF. DNA for the CDR3: TGTGCCAGCAGCCTGGACACCATCTATGGCTACACCTTC.

Regarding this clonotype: At one end, the junction sequence differs from germline, possibly due to a read error. The chain combines TRBV11-2 with TRBJ2-6; D might be TRBD1 (6 bases). Germline CDR1 reads SGHAT; CDR2 reads FQNNGV. This CDR3 contains 14 residues. The CDR3 here is CASSYSSGVNVLTF. CDR3 DNA sequence: TGTGCCAGCAGCTACAGCTCAGGGGTCAACGTCCTGACTTTC. The full variable domain, its missing parts supplied by reference TRBV11-2 and TRBJ2-6, is EAGVAQSPRYKIIEKRQSVAFWCNPISGHATLYWYQQILGQGPKLLIQFQNNGVVDDSQLPKDRFSAERLKGVDSTLKIQPAKLEDSAVYLCASSYSSGVNVLTFGAGSRLTVL.

This clonotype rates as medium-sized. V is TRBV6-1 and J is TRBJ1-5; a possible D gene is TRBD1 (5 bases). The V end lost 3 bases, the J end lost 4 bases, and 10 bases lay between the germline ends. The CDR3 has 14 amino acids. The germline V gene has CDR1 MNHNS and CDR2 SASEGT. The CDR3 DNA follows: TGTGCCAGCAGTGAGGGCGGGGGGAATCAGCCCCAGCATTTT. This translates into CASSEGGGNQPQHF.

This clonotype is labeled medium-sized. The chain employs TRBV9 and TRBJ1-2; 9 positions match TRBD1. The V gene's germline CDR1 is SGDLS and CDR2 YYNGEE. V trimming: 0 bases; J trimming: 5 bases; junction bases outside the gene matches: 5. The CDR3 has 15 amino acids. CDR3: CASSVGGQGLYGYTF. The CDR3 DNA follows: TGTGCCAGCAGCGTAGGGGGACAGGGCCTATATGGCTACACCTTC.